This TCR beta chain was captured by sequencing in a study of OX40 agonist ivuxolimab in advanced cancers. Study at large: Partial responses occurred in three patients (one hepatocellular carcinoma, two cutaneous melanoma).

As for this clone: Its antigen remains unknown.

Sequenced by immunoSEQ multiplex PCR; TCRdb stores in-frame clones only, minus some. The sample includes 70,000 or so clones, 84% of them seen just once. Points from the study as a whole: CD8+ T cells averaged more expanded clones than CD4+.

V was cut by 4 bases and J by 5 bases, with 9 bases left in between. The CDR3 runs 13 residues. CDR1 is MNHNY and CDR2 is SVGAGI in the germline V gene (reference sequence). The specimen comprised CD4+ or CD8+ T cells sorted from blood, sampled in a trial of the OX40 agonist ivuxolimab. The TCR comes from an adult with an advanced solid tumor such as melanoma, head and neck, liver or kidney cancer. This chain joins TRBV6-6 and TRBJ2-1; D tentatively reads TRBD1 or TRBD2 (5 bases each). DNA for the CDR3: TGTGCCAGCAGTTCTGGGGACCACAATGAGCAGTTCTTC. Translated, it gives CASSSGDHNEQFF.